A few counts support the clone carrying this T cell receptor (beta chain). The germline gene is not matched at one end of the junction; a read error may be the cause. Sequencing templates came from extracted RNA that was reverse transcribed into cDNA. Data came from immunoSEQ multiplex PCR; TCRdb stores just in-frame clones and leaves some out. The sample has some 170,000 clones, 58% seen once. These data belong to a study of CD8+ T cells in alopecia areata. The germline CDR1 and CDR2 sequences are WNHNN and SYGVQD (reference sequence). The CDR3 sequence is 15 residues long. Sample treatment: oral pan-JAK inhibitor, 5-10 mg twice daily.

Sequences were derived from CD4+ T cells sorted from blood, sampled between weeks 55 and 65, from a patient treated with tofacitinib. This TCR was sampled from a human donor with alopecia areata. This rearrangement joins TRBV10-1 to TRBJ2-4; the match to TRBD1 covers 7 bases. CDR3 bases: TGCGCCAGCAGCCCCGGGAAGGGGGCCATAAACATTCAGTACTTC. As protein: CASSPGKGAINIQYF.